These T cell receptor beta chains were read from a single sample in a study of T cells in Graves' hyperthyroidism and ophthalmopathy. MiXCR, applied by TCRdb to the multiplex PCR reads, yields one record per CDR3 protein. The repertoire holds around 400,000 distinct CDR3 sequences, roughly 25% seen once, with about 70% in the top ten. The sequenced sample consisted of blood. Receptors originate from a man in his fifties or sixties with Graves' hyperthyroidism. Each CDR3 is given with its conserved first and last residue. D genes are given only for firm matches. Some rows mark clone size as missing; the rest say once, few, many or name a class of expanded clone.

cdr3_nt	cdr3_aa	v_call	d_call	j_call	clone_size
TGTGCCAGCAGTTACCCAGCGGGAGGCCACAATGAGCAGTTCTTC	CASSYPAGGHNEQFF	TRBV6-2/TRBV6-3	TRBD2	TRBJ2-1	.
TGTGCCAGCAGCTTAGATCCCAGGGGATGGAACACTGAAGCTTTCTTT	CASSLDPRGWNTEAFF	TRBV11-2	.	TRBJ1-1	.
TGTGCCAGCAGCCCCGCCCAAGTGGAGACCCAGTACTTC	CASSPAQVETQYF	TRBV7-9	.	TRBJ2-5	many
TGCAGCGCCCTACCATGGACAGGGGAGGAAGATGGCTACACCTTC	CSALPWTGEEDGYTF	TRBV29-1	TRBD1	TRBJ1-2	.
TGTGCCAGCAGTACGGGACTGAGGACAGATACGCAGTATTTT	CASSTGLRTDTQYF	TRBV7-3	.	TRBJ2-3	few
TGCAGCGTTCTCCTAGCGGGGGTCTACACCGGGGAGCTGTTTTTT	CSVLLAGVYTGELFF	TRBV29-1	TRBD2	TRBJ2-2	few
TGTGCCAGCAGCCGGGGACAGGGACGTGGCTACACCTTC	CASSRGQGRGYTF	TRBV7-8	TRBD1	TRBJ1-2	many
TGTGCCAGCAGCCATCTACTTAGCGAGAATGAGCAGTTCTTC	CASSHLLSENEQFF	TRBV14	.	TRBJ2-1	.
TGTGCCAGCAGCGGTGGGCTGGGAGGCACAGATACGCAGTATTTT	CASSGGLGGTDTQYF	TRBV7-7	.	TRBJ2-3	few
TGTGCCAGCAGCTTAGCGAGACGGGAGTGGAACACCGGGGAGCTGTTTTTT	CASSLARREWNTGELFF	TRBV7-2	.	TRBJ2-2	.
TGTGCCAGCCAGGACAGGGAGTCCTACGAGCAGTACTTC	CASQDRESYEQYF	TRBV2	TRBD1	TRBJ2-7	many
TGTGCCACCAGTGTCTCCCCGGGACTATCCACAGATACGCAGTATTTT	CATSVSPGLSTDTQYF	TRBV24-1	TRBD2	TRBJ2-3	many
TGTGCCAGCAGCGGCGGCGGGCTAGCGGGGTACAATGAGCAGTTCTTC	CASSGGGLAGYNEQFF	TRBV5-5	TRBD2	TRBJ2-1	.
TGTGCCAGCAGTTACTTACAGGGCTCCGGGGAGCTGTTTTTT	CASSYLQGSGELFF	TRBV12-3/TRBV12-4	.	TRBJ2-2	few
TGTGCCAGCAGCTCGAATAGAGGGGCCGGGACTAGCCGTGTCTACGAGCAGTACTTC	CASSSNRGAGTSRVYEQYF	TRBV11-1	TRBD2	TRBJ2-7	many
TGTGCCACCATACTGCAGGGATTTAACACTGAAGCTTTCTTT	CATILQGFNTEAFF	TRBV28	.	TRBJ1-1	many
TGTGCTAGTGCCTCGGGACTAGCGGTTTACAATGAGCAGTTCTTC	CASASGLAVYNEQFF	TRBV12-5	TRBD2	TRBJ2-1	.
TGCAGTGCTAGAGATAGCCGGGACACCTATGGCTACACCTTC	CSARDSRDTYGYTF	TRBV20-1	.	TRBJ1-2	few
TGTGCCAGCAGCGTAGCTACGGGGGAGGGCTGGTACAATGAGCAGTTCTTC	CASSVATGEGWYNEQFF	TRBV9	TRBD2	TRBJ2-1	few
TGTGCCAGCAGCTCCTTGAGGGGGCTAGCGGGAAGGTATGAGCAGTTCTTC	CASSSLRGLAGRYEQFF	TRBV11-2	TRBD2	TRBJ2-1	many